This T cell receptor beta chain is from a study of cytotoxic CD8 clonotypes in ibrutinib-treated CLL. Study conclusions and caveats: An increase in clonality occurred at ibrutinib response, followed by a return toward baseline at progression.

Sequencing was designed to attain a depth spanning 1 in 200,000 to 1 in 1 million T cells. Generated by immunoSEQ multiplex PCR, the TCRdb table keeps only in-frame clones and is missing some. Of some 150,000 clones listed, about 79% are singletons. Notes on this clone: Its antigen is not known.

Deletions cut 1 base from V and 4 bases from J, with 10 bases between. This CDR3 spans 15 amino acids. Germline values: CDR1 SGHTA, CDR2 FQGNSA. The chain couples TRBV7-2 to TRBJ2-2, with D unclear. The material sequenced was PBMCs, taken after 12 months of ibrutinib treatment. This clonotype was obtained from a human donor with chronic lymphocytic leukemia. CDR3 amino acids: CASSLGSQFTGELFF. The CDR3, as DNA: TGTGCCAGCAGCTTAGGGTCGCAGTTCACCGGGGAGCTGTTTTTT.